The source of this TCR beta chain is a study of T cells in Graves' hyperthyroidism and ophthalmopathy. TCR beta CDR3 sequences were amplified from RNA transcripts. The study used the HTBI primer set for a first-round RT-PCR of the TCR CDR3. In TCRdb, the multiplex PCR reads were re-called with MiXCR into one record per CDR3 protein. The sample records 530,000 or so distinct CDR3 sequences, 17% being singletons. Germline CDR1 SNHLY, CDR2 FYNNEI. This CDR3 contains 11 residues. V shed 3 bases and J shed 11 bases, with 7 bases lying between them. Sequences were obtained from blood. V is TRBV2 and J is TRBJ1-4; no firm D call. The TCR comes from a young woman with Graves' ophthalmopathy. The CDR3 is CASSETIKLFF. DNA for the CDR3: TGTGCCAGCAGTGAGACTATTAAACTGTTTTTT.